The TCR beta chain under discussion was sequenced for a study of blood T cell repertoires in COVID-19. For the study at large: Sample material is recorded as cDNA or gDNA derived from T cells, B-cell-depleted T cells, or PBMCs.

The CDR3 spans 15 residues. The J segment lost 4 bases and the V segment lost 4 bases, leaving 5 bases of the junction unmatched. CDR1 is LGHDT, CDR2 YNNKEL, per germline (reference sequence). This clone has only a few counts. Per the authors' pipeline: Using reference gene primer amplification, nucleated cell counts were estimated. Method: immunoSEQ multiplex PCR; TCRdb's copy keeps in-frame clones and lacks some. V, J and clone size are those of that table, while D and trimming were read from the DNA. Of about 54,000 clones in the sample, 90% were seen once. This sequence was found in a middle-aged woman with active COVID-19. This rearrangement joins TRBV3-1 (or the pseudogene TRBV3-2) to TRBJ2-1; 9 nucleotides line up with TRBD1. The sample was peripheral blood. The DNA for the CDR3 is TGTGCCAGCAGCCCCGGACAGGGGATTTACAATGAGCAGTTCTTC. Amino acids: CASSPGQGIYNEQFF.